This record concerns one TCR beta chain sequence. Profiled with immunoSEQ multiplex PCR; TCRdb holds only in-frame clones, not every one. Here the sample spans about half a million clones, roughly 89% being singletons. This record belongs to a study of blood T cell repertoires in COVID-19. The V and J ends lost 4 bases and 7 bases respectively, with 10 bases between them. The germline V gene has CDR1 LGHDT and CDR2 YNNKEL (reference sequence). The CDR3 is made up of 13 amino acids. This clonotype was obtained from a man aged 18 to 35 with COVID-19, enrolled during active disease. The sample taken for sequencing was peripheral blood. The V gene is TRBV3-1 (or the pseudogene TRBV3-2), the J gene TRBJ2-2; the D is unclear. CDR3 sequence reads: CASSLKSSGELFF. The CDR3 region has the DNA TGTGCCAGCAGCCTTAAATCGAGCGGGGAGCTGTTTTTT.